This T cell receptor beta chain was obtained from a study of cytomegalovirus exposure and HLA in healthy donors. V lost 9 bases and J 4 bases, leaving 22 bases between the germline ends. CDR3 length: 16 residues. A multiplex PCR was run with 60 Vbeta primers and 13 Jbeta primers. The protocol was immunoSEQ multiplex PCR, while the TCRdb copy is restricted to in-frame clones and leaves out a portion. The sample consists of roughly 200,000 clones, approximately 90% of them appearing once. V is TRBV23-1 and J is TRBJ1-3, with a tentative D call TRBD1 (6 bases). TRBV23-1 is labeled an ORF, and its function is uncertain. This clonotype originated in a boy aged 2 to 10 in good health and CMV-seronegative. The sample comprised PBMCs. CDR3 loop: CARKADKGTYGNTIYF. The DNA of the CDR3 is TGCGCCAGGAAGGCCGATAAAGGGACATACGGAAACACCATATATTTT.